This TCR beta chain was captured by sequencing in a study of tumor and adjacent non-tumor tissue in lung cancer. Study conclusions and caveats: Significantly higher TCR diversity was found in tumor than normal lung.

The template was RNA from unsorted bulk tissue. The normal lung tissue was taken more than 3 cm from the tumor edge. Comments on this clonotype: What it binds is not known. One end of the junction is discordant with germline, which a read error may explain.

A modified ARM-PCR protocol with three rounds of nested PCR amplified TCRbeta. TCRdb analysed the multiplex PCR reads with MiXCR anew, one entry per CDR3 protein. The data hold more than 60,000 distinct CDR3 sequences, with around 76% observed a single time. Sequencing input: distant non-tumor lung tissue. The receptor's source is a man in his 60s with non-small cell lung cancer.

The CDR3 loop reads CADRDTLTQYF. The CDR3 DNA reads TGTGCCGACAGAGACACGTTGACCCAATATTTC. This sequence joins TRBV6-5 and TRBJ2-5; D is possibly TRBD1 (5 bases). Germline V CDR1 and CDR2: MNHEY, SVGAGI. This CDR3 spans 11 amino acids.